This T cell receptor beta chain was found in a study of shared clonotypes between healthy human individuals. Study-level results: Though the depth was large, rarefaction showed that sorted-subset sequencing was incomplete. Between a few donors, naive CD4 clonotypes were shared at a level of approximately 5%.

As for this clone: Its target is unknown.

Trimming removed 0 bases from V and 6 bases from J, with 12 bases in between. There are 15 residues in the CDR3. Germline V CDR1 and CDR2: SGHRS, YFSETQ. Sorted-subset replicate PCRs used approximately 200 ng of genomic DNA. This amount corresponded to tens of thousands of T cell genomes. Per the authors' pipeline: Junction-only immunoSEQ sequences carried no quality scores, so filtering differed. Clones were read by immunoSEQ multiplex PCR, and TCRdb kept only the in-frame ones, dropping some. Clone size and V and J calls were adopted from that table, with D and trimming inferred from the DNA. Counted here are about 1.4 million clones, more than 95% occurring once; the ten biggest clones make up approximately 1.1%.

The receptor was isolated from a young man in good health. What was sequenced was naive CD4+ T cells sorted from blood. The subset denotes: CD45RA+ positively selected. The J gene is TRBJ2-2, the V gene TRBV5-1; D might be TRBD1 or TRBD2, each matching 5 bases. The DNA of the CDR3 is TGCGCCAGCAGCTTGGGGGGACGGGGAGCCGGGGAGCTGTTTTTT. This codes for CASSLGGRGAGELFF. The full variable domain, completed using reference TRBV5-1 and TRBJ2-2, is KAGVTQTPRYLIKTRGQQVTLSCSPISGHRSVSWYQQTPGQGLQFLFEYFSETQRNKGNFPGRFSGRQFSNSRSEMNVSTLELGDSALYLCASSLGGRGAGELFFGEGSRLTVL.